This TCR beta chain was profiled in a study of shared clonotypes between healthy human individuals. Across the study: Donors, aged 18 to 49, were a couple of women and three men.

As to this clone: What it binds is not known.

Profiling relied on immunoSEQ multiplex PCR, and the TCRdb table lists in-frame clones only, not all of them. Among some 690,000 clones listed, less than 95% were seen once. Per the germline V gene, CDR1 is PRHDT and CDR2 is FYEKMQ (reference sequence). The CDR3 consists of 19 residues. V lost 4 bases and J lost 6; bases outside the gene matches: 17. Study-wide results and caveats: Clonotypes that were shared across a handful of donors made up 4% to 6% of naive CD4 clonotypes. Read depth was anticipated to influence clonotype sharing among donors. On the whole, naive subsets had larger estimated richness than memory subsets had.

This rearrangement joins TRBV13 to TRBJ2-1, with 11 nucleotides matching TRBD2. The sequence came from a man aged 18 to 30 in good health. Some clones in this sample may be carry-over from other donors' samples. Sequencing was done on a sample of memory CD8+ T cells from PBMCs. Subset given: CD45RO+ cells pooled with CCR7-negative TemRA cells. The CDR3 reads CASSSKGLAGGPRGNEQFF. The CDR3 DNA is TGTGCCAGCAGCTCAAAAGGGCTAGCGGGAGGCCCCAGGGGCAATGAGCAGTTCTTC.